The 24 T cell receptor beta chains reported below all come from one sample, sequenced in a study of blood T cell repertoires in COVID-19. Measured with immunoSEQ multiplex PCR; TCRdb has only the in-frame clones, and not every one. The sample shows approximately 430,000 clones, around 86% of them seen only once. Sequencing was carried out using peripheral blood. The receptors come from a woman younger than 45 with active or convalescent COVID-19.

The chain uses TRBV5-1 and TRBJ1-1, with 11 bases aligning to TRBD1. CDR1 and CDR2 (germline): SGHRS, YFSETQ. CDR3 size: 15 residues. The J segment lost 4 bases and the V segment lost 3 bases, leaving 5 bases of the junction unmatched. The DNA of the CDR3 is TGCGCCAGCAGCTGGGACAGGGGGGAAGGCACTGAAGCTTTCTTT. Its translation is CASSWDRGEGTEAFF.

This clone was seen only a few times. The chain joins TRBV9 to TRBJ2-1; TRBD1 agrees at 9 bases. V lost 4 bases and J lost 3; bases outside the gene matches: 5. The germline CDR1 and CDR2 sequences are SGDLS and YYNGEE. The CDR3 loop spans 15 amino acids. Written as DNA, the CDR3 is TGTGCCAGCAGCATTGGACAGGGGAACTACAATGAGCAGTTCTTC. This translates into CASSIGQGNYNEQFF.

The CDR3: CASSFYGTGVYEQYF. The DNA for the CDR3 is TGTGCCAGCAGCTTTTACGGGACAGGAGTCTACGAGCAGTACTTC. This rearrangement joins TRBV5-8 to TRBJ2-7; 8 bases map to TRBD1. Germline CDR1 SGHTS, CDR2 YDEGEE. Trimming at V came to 2 bases and at J to 3 bases, leaving 7 bases not matched to a gene. This CDR3 spans 15 amino acids.

CDR3 in amino acids: CASSHLVLGDSRDQPQHF. CDR3 DNA: TGTGCCAGCAGCCACCTGGTATTAGGGGACTCCAGGGATCAGCCCCAGCATTTT. The gene calls are TRBV11-2 and TRBJ1-5, with D possibly being TRBD1 (5 bases). V shed 5 bases and J shed 5 bases, with 25 bases lying between them. The germline V gene has CDR1 SGHAT and CDR2 FQNNGV. The CDR3 extends over 18 amino acids. The variable domain in full, with the rest retrieved from reference TRBV11-2 and TRBJ1-5, is EAGVAQSPRYKIIEKRQSVAFWCNPISGHATLYWYQQILGQGPKLLIQFQNNGVVDDSQLPKDRFSAERLKGVDSTLKIQPAKLEDSAVYLCASSHLVLGDSRDQPQHFGDGTRLSIL.

The chain has TRBV25-1 and TRBJ2-1; 11 bases align to TRBD2. V lost 10 bases, J lost 7 bases, and 6 bases stayed unmatched. Looked up from germline, CDR1 is MGHDK and CDR2 is SYGVNS. The CDR3 has 13 residues. The CDR3 nucleotides are TGTGCCATCTCGACTAGCGGGACAAATGAGCAGTTCTTC. Translation: CAISTSGTNEQFF.

V is TRBV6-5 and J is TRBJ2-3; 7 nucleotides align to TRBD1. The V and J ends lost 5 bases and 3 bases, in that order; junction bases with no gene match: 2. CDR1 is MNHEY and CDR2 is SVGAGI in the germline V gene. The CDR3 has 13 residues. The CDR3 protein is CASSRTGTDTQYF. In DNA form, the CDR3 reads TGTGCCAGCAGTAGGACAGGAACAGATACGCAGTATTTT.

This chain uses TRBV7-9 with TRBJ1-4; 8 positions agree with TRBD1. The germline gives CDR1 SEHNR, CDR2 FQNEAQ (reference sequence). The CDR3 has 14 residues. With 4 bases clipped from V and 8 bases from J, the junction kept 6 bases outside the gene matches. The chain's CDR3 is CASSSRQGSEKLFF. Written as DNA, the CDR3 is TGTGCCAGCAGCTCAAGACAGGGGTCAGAAAAACTGTTTTTT.

This clone showed up just once. The chain recombines TRBV6-2 or TRBV6-3 with TRBJ2-5; 13 nucleotides agree with TRBD2. Germline lookup yields CDR1 MNHEY and CDR2 SVGEGT. Trimming at V came to 6 bases and at J to 3 bases, leaving 7 bases not matched to a gene. This CDR3 is 16 amino acids long. CDR3 sequence (DNA): TGTGCCAGCAGCCCTCCGGGACTAGCGGGGAAAGAGACCCAGTACTTC. Its translation is CASSPPGLAGKETQYF.

This chain joins TRBV6-1 and TRBJ1-2; 9 nucleotides align to TRBD1. Germline CDR1 is MNHNS and CDR2 is SASEGT. With 2 bases clipped from V and 3 bases from J, the junction kept 4 bases outside the gene matches. The CDR3 length is 15 residues. CDR3 nucleotides: TGTGCCAGCAGTGAAAATACAGGGGGCTACTATGGCTACACCTTC. It codes for CASSENTGGYYGYTF.

The chain has TRBV15 and TRBJ1-5; 9 bases map to TRBD1. The CDR3 extends over 18 amino acids. Germline lookup yields CDR1 LNHNV and CDR2 YYDKDF (reference sequence). V shed 0 bases and J 4 bases; nucleotides not matched to a gene: 10. CDR3 loop: CATSRDPPGQGSNQPQHF. The DNA for the CDR3 is TGTGCCACCAGCAGAGACCCACCGGGACAGGGATCAAATCAGCCCCAGCATTTT. Supplemented by reference TRBV15 and TRBJ1-5, the full variable domain reads DAMVIQNPRYQVTQFGKPVTLSCSQTLNHNVMYWYQQKSSQAPKLLFHYYDKDFNNEADTPDNFQSRRPNTSFCFLDIRSPGLGDTAMYLCATSRDPPGQGSNQPQHFGDGTRLSIL.

The rearrangement links TRBV3-1 (or the pseudogene TRBV3-2) to TRBJ2-4; 9 bases match TRBD1. The germline V gene encodes CDR1 LGHDT and CDR2 YNNKEL (reference sequence). V shed 4 bases, J shed 6 bases, and the junction held 7 bases outside the gene matches. The CDR3 contains 15 residues. Here the CDR3 reads CASSRQPGQGNIQYF. The CDR3 DNA is TGTGCCAGCAGCCGGCAACCGGGACAGGGAAACATTCAGTACTTC.

The chain recombines TRBV4-1 with TRBJ2-3; 8 bases align to TRBD1. Trimming removed 4 bases from V and 3 bases from J; junction bases left unmatched: 9. The CDR3 sequence is 16 residues long. CDR1 and CDR2 from the germline V gene are MGHRA and YSYEKL. DNA of the CDR3: TGCGCCAGCAGCCTGACCGGGACAGGCGGAACAGATACGCAGTATTTT. This sequence encodes CASSLTGTGGTDTQYF.

The table lists this clone with a few counts. The V and J genes are TRBV6-5 and TRBJ2-5; 9 bases are shared with TRBD1. This CDR3 comprises 14 residues. CDR1 and CDR2 (germline): MNHEY, SVGAGI. After removal of 7 bases from V and 4 bases from J, the junction contained 7 bases not matched to a gene. CDR3 sequence: CASNRDRVVETQYF. CDR3 bases: TGTGCCAGCAACAGGGACAGGGTCGTAGAGACCCAGTACTTC.

Points on this clone: Sequence at one end of the junction differs from germline and may be a read error. The rearrangement uses TRBV7-2 and TRBJ2-1; D may be TRBD2 (6 bases). CDR3 size: 15 residues. Germline V CDR1 and CDR2: SGHTA, FQGNSA. CDR3 sequence reads: CASTLRGTTYNEQFF. CDR3 in DNA: TGTGCCAGCACCTTACGGGGGACGACCTACAATGAGCAGTTCTTC.

The V and J genes are TRBV29-1 and TRBJ2-5; the D gene is possibly TRBD2 (6 bases). The germline gives CDR1 SQVTM, CDR2 ANQGSEA. With 7 bases removed from V and 0 bases from J, the gap between germline ends came to 15 bases. CDR3 length: 14 residues. The CDR3 DNA reads as TGCAGCGCACGCGGGGCAGCGTACCAAGAGACCCAGTACTTC. Its translation: CSARGAAYQETQYF.

The J gene is TRBJ1-1, the V gene TRBV4-1, with 8 bases lining up with TRBD1. Unmatched junction bases numbered 10, after V lost 3 bases and J lost 1 base. CDR1 and CDR2 from the germline V gene are MGHRA and YSYEKL. The CDR3 covers 17 residues. CDR3 in DNA: TGCGCCAGCAGCCATCGGTCGCAGGGGGCAGGGAACACTGAAGCTTTCTTT. Translation: CASSHRSQGAGNTEAFF.

The rearrangement links TRBV11-3 to TRBJ2-2, with 8 bases identical to TRBD1. Trimming cost V 5 bases and J 5 bases; bases outside gene matches: 7. Germline CDR1 and CDR2: SGHNT and YENEEA. The CDR3 contains 15 residues. The CDR3 loop is CASSPGQGATGELFF. For the CDR3, the DNA is TGTGCCAGCAGCCCCGGCCAGGGGGCTACCGGGGAGCTGTTTTTT.

Turning to this clone: Other DNA sequences in the same sample also yield this CDR3. This chain links TRBV27 with TRBJ1-1, with D tentatively TRBD1 (6 bases). From germline, CDR1 is MNHEY and CDR2 SMNVEV (reference sequence). The germline V and J ends were trimmed by 1 base and 0 bases, with 9 bases remaining between them. The CDR3 sequence is 15 residues long. The CDR3 loop reads CASSLLQGLNTEAFF. Written as DNA, the CDR3 is TGTGCCAGCAGTTTATTACAGGGTTTGAACACTGAAGCTTTCTTT.

The gene calls are TRBV9 and TRBJ2-7; D may be TRBD2 (7 bases). V was shortened by 1 base and J by 10 bases, with 18 bases between the two germline ends. Germline CDR1 is SGDLS and CDR2 is YYNGEE. The CDR3 length is 14 residues. The CDR3 reads CASSVSGGGGNQYF. DNA for the CDR3: TGTGCCAGCAGCGTATCGGGCGGGGGCGGAAATCAGTACTTC.

This clone was found a few times. This sequence joins TRBV30 and TRBJ1-3; the D gene is possibly TRBD1 (5 bases). V was trimmed by 8 bases and J by 7 bases, leaving 15 bases between them. CDR3 length: 12 residues. CDR1 and CDR2 (germline): GTSNPN, SVGIG (reference sequence). CDR3 sequence reads: CARGDLRNTIYF. The CDR3 bases are TGTGCCCGGGGGGATTTGCGGAACACCATATATTTT.

The J gene is TRBJ1-2, the V gene TRBV6-5, with 10 bases lining up with TRBD1. Germline CDR1 reads MNHEY; CDR2 reads SVGAGI. V lost 6 bases to trimming and J lost 3 bases; unmatched junction nucleotides: 7. This CDR3 spans 15 amino acids. CDR3 region: CASRAMDRGDYGYTF. DNA for the CDR3: TGTGCCAGCAGAGCCATGGACAGGGGGGACTATGGCTACACCTTC.

V is TRBV6-6 and J is TRBJ2-3, with 7 positions matching TRBD2. CDR3 length: 15 amino acids. The trim removed 4 bases at V and 0 bases at J, leaving 4 bases unmatched. CDR1 MNHNY and CDR2 SVGAGI come from the germline V gene (reference sequence). The CDR3 loop is CASSFSGSSTDTQYF. CDR3 DNA sequence: TGTGCCAGCAGTTTTAGCGGGTCTAGCACAGATACGCAGTATTTT.

V is TRBV5-1 and J is TRBJ2-5; 8 positions match TRBD2. The V gene end was trimmed by 7 bases and the J gene end by 5 bases; junction bases not matched to a gene: 10. This CDR3 has 14 amino acids. Germline CDR1 and CDR2: SGHRS and YFSETQ. The CDR3 here is CASSKIPGGETQYF. The CDR3, as DNA: TGCGCCAGCTCCAAAATCCCGGGGGGGGAGACCCAGTACTTC.

The chain employs TRBV29-1 and TRBJ2-1, with 7 bases fitting TRBD2. Germline CDR1 is SQVTM and CDR2 is ANQGSEA. Trimming took 8 bases from V and 0 from J; bases not matched to a gene: 13. The CDR3 covers 16 residues. CDR3 region: CSSQRGGWSSYNEQFF. As DNA, the CDR3 is TGCAGCTCGCAGCGGGGCGGGTGGAGCTCCTACAATGAGCAGTTCTTC.